The T cell receptor (beta chain) described here comes from a study of blood T cell repertoires in COVID-19. For the study at large: The United States, Italy and Spain were the sources of the acute and convalescent COVID-19 samples. Sample material is recorded as cDNA or gDNA derived from T cells, B-cell-depleted T cells, or PBMCs.

The CDR3 has 16 amino acids. V dropped 0 bases and J dropped 4 bases, with 10 bases sitting between them. Looked up from germline, CDR1 is LGHNA and CDR2 is YNFKEQ. There are many counts of this clone. Original methodology: Reference gene primer amplification gave nucleated cell count estimates. The repertoire was sequenced with immunoSEQ multiplex PCR; TCRdb's copy has only in-frame clones and lacks some. V, J and clone size derive from that table, while D and trimming were established from the DNA sequence. The table includes approximately 120,000 clones, around four fifths detected once. The chain recombines TRBV4-2 with TRBJ2-6, with D uncertain. The source is a human donor in a cohort sampled during active COVID-19. The material sequenced was peripheral blood. CDR3 sequence: CASSQEISRGANVLTF. CDR3 nucleotide sequence: TGTGCCAGCAGCCAAGAGATTTCTAGGGGGGCCAACGTCCTGACTTTC.